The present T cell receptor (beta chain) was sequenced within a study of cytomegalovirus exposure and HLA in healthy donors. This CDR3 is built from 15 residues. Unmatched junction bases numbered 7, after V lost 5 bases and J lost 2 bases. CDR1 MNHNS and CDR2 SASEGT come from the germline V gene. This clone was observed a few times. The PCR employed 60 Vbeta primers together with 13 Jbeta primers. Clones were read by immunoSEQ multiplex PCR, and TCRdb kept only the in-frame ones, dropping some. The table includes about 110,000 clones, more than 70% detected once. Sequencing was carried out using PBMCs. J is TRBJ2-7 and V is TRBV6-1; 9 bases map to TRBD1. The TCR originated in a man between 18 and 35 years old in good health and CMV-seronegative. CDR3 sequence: CASSLRDREPYEQYF. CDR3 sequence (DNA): TGTGCCAGCAGTCTCCGGGACAGGGAACCCTACGAGCAGTACTTC.